This T cell receptor (beta chain) was sequenced for a study of blood T cells in healthy people across ages. This clonotype was detected ten times or more. V was clipped by 3 bases and J by 5 bases, with 10 bases between them. Germline V gene lookup returns CDR1 DFQATT and CDR2 SNEGSKA (reference sequence). This CDR3 is built from 12 residues. Next came a second PCR, run for about 7 to 12 cycles, which used a sample-barcoded 5' primer along with a J-beta primer mix. MiXCR, applied by TCRdb to the 5' RACE reads, yields one record per CDR3 protein. The sample has about 640,000 distinct CDR3 sequences; about 28% are singletons.

The sample consisted of blood. The rearrangement links TRBV20-1 to TRBJ2-5; weak D call: TRBD1 (5 bases). The source of this sequence is a woman of 80 years or more in good health. DNA of the CDR3: TGCAGTGCTAGTAGGGGCCCCGAGACCCAGTACTTC. This encodes CSASRGPETQYF.